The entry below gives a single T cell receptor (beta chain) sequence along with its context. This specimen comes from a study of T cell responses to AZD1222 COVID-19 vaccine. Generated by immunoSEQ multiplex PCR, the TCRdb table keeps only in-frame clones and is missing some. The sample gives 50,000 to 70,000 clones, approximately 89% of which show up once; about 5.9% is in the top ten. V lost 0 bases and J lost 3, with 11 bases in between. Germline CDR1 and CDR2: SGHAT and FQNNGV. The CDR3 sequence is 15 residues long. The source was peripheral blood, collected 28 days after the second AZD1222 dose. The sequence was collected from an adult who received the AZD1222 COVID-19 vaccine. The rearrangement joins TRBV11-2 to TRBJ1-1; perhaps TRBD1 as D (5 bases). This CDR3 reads CASSLDPGFDTEAFF. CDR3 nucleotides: TGTGCCAGCAGCTTAGACCCAGGGTTCGACACTGAAGCTTTCTTT. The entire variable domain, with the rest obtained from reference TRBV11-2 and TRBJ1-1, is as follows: EAGVAQSPRYKIIEKRQSVAFWCNPISGHATLYWYQQILGQGPKLLIQFQNNGVVDDSQLPKDRFSAERLKGVDSTLKIQPAKLEDSAVYLCASSLDPGFDTEAFFGQGTRLTVV.